This entry lists 23 T cell receptor beta chains sequenced from one sample in a study of T cell clusters in autoimmune cytopenias. Each sample's input was roughly 230 ng genomic DNA, about 38,000 genome equivalents. Multiplex touch-down PCR amplified TRB using TRB-A and TRB-B pools in one tube. TCRdb re-called the multiplex PCR reads; every CDR3 protein appears as one record, without DNA. Reported are roughly 2,300 distinct CDR3 sequences; the ten largest clones contain 70% to 80%. The sequencing sample was made of peripheral blood. These receptors originate from a human donor with an autoimmune cytopenia or autoimmune hepatitis (not recorded which).

The chain recombines TRBV18 with TRBJ1-5; the D call from TCRdb, TRBD1, cannot be confirmed without DNA. The CDR3 has 13 residues. Per germline, CDR1 KGHSH and CDR2 LQKENI. The CDR3 here is CASSPRQDQPQHF.

This chain uses TRBV6-5 with TRBJ2-7. There are 13 residues in the CDR3. CDR1 and CDR2 from the germline V gene are MNHEY and SVGAGI. CDR3 protein: CASLRLGSYEQYF.

J is TRBJ2-1 and V is TRBV20-1; TCRdb returns TRBD1, unconfirmable since there is no DNA. The germline gives CDR1 DFQATT, CDR2 SNEGSKA (reference sequence). The CDR3 has 16 amino acids. The CDR3: CSASRGQGGVWNEQFF.

This chain joins TRBV6-5 and TRBJ1-1; TCRdb indicates TRBD1, and absent DNA this call remains unverified. The CDR3 sequence is 14 residues long. Germline CDR1 reads MNHEY; CDR2 reads SVGAGI. CDR3 protein: CASSFDRERSEAFF.

The chain recombines TRBV10-2 with TRBJ1-6; the D call from TCRdb, TRBD1, cannot be confirmed without DNA. This CDR3 comprises 15 residues. CDR1 is WSHSY and CDR2 is SAAADI in the germline V gene. The CDR3 spells CASSESTGDDSPLHF.

J is TRBJ1-2 and V is TRBV18; there is no DNA to check the TCRdb D call of TRBD1. The CDR3 runs to 13 residues. Germline loops: CDR1 KGHSH, CDR2 LQKENI. The CDR3 protein is CASSLDRDYGYTF.

The rearrangement links TRBV12-3 or TRBV12-4 to TRBJ1-4; checking the TCRdb D call of TRBD1 is not possible without DNA. The CDR3 extends over 15 amino acids. The CDR3 protein is CASSLNRGRGEKLFF.

The genes are TRBV11-1 and TRBJ2-1; the TRBD2 assignment by TCRdb is unverifiable without DNA. The CDR3 spans 15 residues. CDR1 and CDR2 (germline): SGHAT, FQDESV (reference sequence). CDR3 in amino acids: CASRPSGGRYNEQFF.

The chain employs TRBV6-5 and TRBJ2-1; TCRdb's assignment of TRBD1 cannot be checked, as there is no DNA. This CDR3 contains 14 residues. The germline V gene has CDR1 MNHEY and CDR2 SVGAGI. CDR3 loop: CASSPGTGSYEQFF.

This chain links TRBV5-1 with TRBJ2-3; TCRdb names TRBD2, which stays unverified in the absence of DNA. The CDR3 runs to 15 residues. Germline V gives CDR1 SGHRS, CDR2 YFSETQ. CDR3 in amino acids: CASSGLAGDTDTQYF.

The chain uses TRBV5-6 and TRBJ2-7; with no DNA, the TCRdb D assignment of TRBD1 cannot be verified. There are 15 residues in the CDR3. The germline CDR1 and CDR2 sequences are SGHDT and YYEEEE. The CDR3 region is CASSFGNRAVYEQYF.

The rearrangement links TRBV20-1 to TRBJ2-1; lacking DNA, the TRBD2 call made by TCRdb goes unchecked. The CDR3 runs to 15 residues. Germline V gene lookup returns CDR1 DFQATT and CDR2 SNEGSKA (reference sequence). The CDR3 is CSARDGASGSIEQFF.

The chain recombines TRBV19 with TRBJ1-4. The CDR3 consists of 15 residues. Germline values: CDR1 LNHDA, CDR2 SQIVND (reference sequence). Here the CDR3 reads CASSGRQRSNEKLFF. Filled out from reference TRBV19 and TRBJ1-4, the complete variable domain reads DGGITQSPKYLFRKEGQNVTLSCEQNLNHDAMYWYRQDPGQGLRLIYYSQIVNDFQKGDIAEGYSVSREKKESFPLTVTSAQKNPTAFYLCASSGRQRSNEKLFFGSGTQLSVL.

The CDR3 loop reads CASSTGNYGYTF. The genes are TRBV5-6 and TRBJ1-2; TCRdb selects TRBD1, and the lack of DNA leaves this call unchecked. The CDR3 sequence is 12 residues long. Looked up from germline, CDR1 is SGHDT and CDR2 is YYEEEE.

In terms of frequency, this clonotype is medium-sized. V usage is TRBV11-1 and J usage is TRBJ2-7; as DNA is missing, the TRBD1 call by TCRdb cannot be tested. This CDR3 has 15 residues. The germline V gene has CDR1 SGHAT and CDR2 FQDESV (reference sequence). This CDR3 reads CASSSGQGALDEQYF.

The CDR3 loop is CASSGREWTASSYNEQFF. V and J are TRBV7-2 and TRBJ2-1; checking the TCRdb D call of TRBD2 is not possible without DNA. This CDR3 region has 18 residues. Germline assignment: CDR1 SGHTA and CDR2 FQGNSA.

The chain couples TRBV12-3 or TRBV12-4 to TRBJ2-1; TCRdb lists TRBD1, though no DNA is available to test this call. The CDR3 is made up of 14 amino acids. CDR3 residues: CASSSTDIYNEQFF.

The V gene is TRBV20-1, the J gene TRBJ2-3. The CDR3 is 14 residues long. Germline lookup yields CDR1 DFQATT and CDR2 SNEGSKA (reference sequence). The CDR3 region is CSANTKTGTDTQYF.

By frequency, this clonotype is medium-sized. The CDR3 reads CASSLRAGIGDTQYF. The chain recombines TRBV27 with TRBJ2-3; absent DNA, TCRdb's TRBD2 call cannot be checked. Germline V CDR1 and CDR2: MNHEY, SMNVEV (reference sequence). This CDR3 spans 15 amino acids.

The chain carries TRBV6-5 and TRBJ1-1; there is no DNA to check the TCRdb D call of TRBD1. This CDR3 is 15 amino acids long. CDR1 and CDR2 (germline): MNHEY, SVGAGI. The CDR3 reads CASRWGVRVDTEAFF.

V gene TRBV12-3 or TRBV12-4 combines with J gene TRBJ2-5. CDR3 length equals 13 residues. CDR3 protein: CASSSILQETQYF.

The rearrangement joins TRBV5-1 to TRBJ1-3; TCRdb indicates TRBD1, and absent DNA this call remains unverified. This CDR3 contains 15 residues. Germline assignment: CDR1 SGHRS and CDR2 YFSETQ. CDR3 sequence: CASSLALGIGNTIYF.

The chain couples TRBV7-3 to TRBJ2-2; TCRdb returns TRBD2, unconfirmable since there is no DNA. The CDR3 spans 17 residues. Germline CDR1 reads SGHTA; CDR2 reads FQGTGA. The CDR3 protein is CASSPGTSGIYTGELFF.